The next 21 T cell receptor beta chains were all read from a single sample in a study of blood T cell repertoires in COVID-19. Using immunoSEQ multiplex PCR, the repertoire was profiled, and TCRdb retains in-frame clones only, with some absent. The sample includes some 260,000 clones, about 86% seen only once; the top ten take under 4.5%. Sequenced material: PBMCs or T cells enriched from blood (not recorded which). The receptors originated from a man aged 30 to 45 with acute COVID-19.

The rearrangement links TRBV5-1 to TRBJ2-5; the D gene is possibly TRBD1 (6 bases). The CDR3 has 14 amino acids. Germline CDR1 and CDR2: SGHRS and YFSETQ. Trimming removed 4 bases from V and 2 bases from J, with 12 bases in between. The CDR3 sequence: CASSLRGSQETQYF. CDR3 sequence (DNA): TGCGCCAGCAGCCTCAGGGGATCTCAAGAGACCCAGTACTTC.

The chain links TRBV11-2 to TRBJ1-2; possibly TRBD1 for D (5 bases). In germline, CDR1 is SGHAT, CDR2 FQNNGV. CDR3 length: 15 residues. V was cut by 6 bases and J by 4 bases, with 18 bases left in between. CDR3 in amino acids: CASSDGRGCSYGYTF. CDR3 nucleotides: TGTGCCAGCAGTGATGGACGGGGGTGTAGCTATGGCTACACCTTC.

The J gene is TRBJ2-5, the V gene TRBV12-3 or TRBV12-4; TRBD2 agrees at 7 bases. V trimming: 3 bases; J trimming: 7 bases; junction bases outside the gene matches: 2. The CDR3 has 12 amino acids. As DNA, the CDR3 is TGTGCCAGCAGTTTTTCGGGGGGGACCCAGTACTTC. Its translation: CASSFSGGTQYF.

The chain recombines TRBV10-3 with TRBJ2-7; TRBD1 matches 9 bases. The CDR3 has 14 residues. V gave up 3 bases and J gave up 4 bases; unmatched junction bases: 4. Germline values: CDR1 ENHRY, CDR2 SYGVKD. CDR3 sequence (DNA): TGTGCCATCAGTGATGGGACAGGGTTATACGAGCAGTACGTC. This translates into CAISDGTGLYEQYV.

The gene calls are TRBV6-5 and TRBJ1-2; D uncertain. Trimming took off 2 bases at V and 5 bases at J, with 9 bases between the two ends. CDR1 is MNHEY, CDR2 SVGAGI, per germline. The CDR3 runs 13 residues. CDR3 in amino acids: CASSYDPGYGYTF. The CDR3 DNA reads TGTGCCAGCAGTTACGATCCGGGGTATGGCTACACCTTC.

This rearrangement joins TRBV28 to TRBJ1-3; a weak D match, TRBD1 (5 bases). Trimming took off 4 bases at V and 4 bases at J, with 14 bases between the two ends. The V gene's germline CDR1 is MDHEN and CDR2 SYDVKM. This CDR3 has 15 residues. This CDR3 reads CASSSAAGRGNTIYF. The CDR3 region has the DNA TGTGCCAGCAGTTCTGCGGCAGGGCGAGGAAACACCATATATTTT.

This clone has just a few counts. This chain joins TRBV5-1 and TRBJ1-1; D may be TRBD1 (5 bases). The V and J ends lost 1 base and 4 bases respectively, with 17 bases between them. The CDR3 runs 16 residues. Germline V gene data show CDR1 as SGHRS and CDR2 as YFSETQ. CDR3 loop: CASSLLSEGAGTEAFF. In DNA, the CDR3 is TGCGCCAGCAGCTTGTTGTCCGAAGGGGCAGGCACTGAAGCTTTCTTT.

This clone was seen a handful of times. This specimen includes other DNA sequences encoding the same CDR3. This chain uses TRBV18 with TRBJ2-1; D call uncertain. V was pared by 2 bases and J by 6 bases, with 8 bases between. The CDR3 contains 13 residues. CDR1 and CDR2 (germline): KGHSH, LQKENI. CDR3 in DNA: TGTGCCAGCTCACCAGTAGGCGGCAATGAGCAGTTCTTC. It translates to CASSPVGGNEQFF.

The genes are TRBV11-3 and TRBJ2-3; no clear D gene. V was shortened by 4 bases and J by 0 bases, with 5 bases between the two germline ends. Looked up from germline, CDR1 is SGHNT and CDR2 is YENEEA. CDR3 size: 13 residues. The CDR3 protein is CASSWASTDTQYF. The CDR3 nucleotides read TGTGCCAGCAGCTGGGCCAGCACAGATACGCAGTATTTT.

The chain recombines TRBV6-6 with TRBJ2-7; D possibly corresponds to TRBD1 (7 bases). Germline V gene lookup returns CDR1 MNHNY and CDR2 SVGAGI (reference sequence). V was clipped by 6 bases and J by 6 bases, with 15 bases between them. The CDR3 sequence is 13 residues long. CDR3 nucleotides: TGTGCCAGCAGCTTAGACAGGGACTCCGAGCAGTACGTC. Encoded protein: CASSLDRDSEQYV.

The gene calls are TRBV14 and TRBJ2-3, with 8 nucleotides matching TRBD1. CDR3 size: 14 residues. Germline CDR1 is SGHDN and CDR2 is FVKESK. The CDR3 DNA reads TGTCCCTATTACAGGGGGGTCTTCTCAGATACGCAGTATTTT. Amino acid sequence: CPYYRGVFSDTQYF.

Note on this clone: One junction end does not reproduce the germline sequence, and a read error may be involved. Here the CDR3 reads CASSLASGSIRGYTF. CDR3 sequence (DNA): TGTGCCAGCAGCTTGGCCTCGGGGAGTATTCGTGGCTACACCTTC. This chain uses TRBV5-1 with TRBJ1-2; D is undetermined. This CDR3 comprises 15 residues. In germline, CDR1 is SGHRS, CDR2 YFSETQ.

The chain is built from TRBV9 and TRBJ2-5; 12 nucleotides line up with TRBD2. Germline CDR1 reads SGDLS; CDR2 reads YYNGEE. This CDR3 region has 15 residues. J was trimmed by 5 bases and V by 2 bases; bases with no gene match: 4. The CDR3 DNA reads as TGTGCCAGCAGCGTTCTAGCGGGGGGGCGGGAGACCCAGTACTTC. Its translation is CASSVLAGGRETQYF.

This clone was seen just once. The chain uses TRBV19 and TRBJ2-5; 7 nucleotides agree with TRBD1. J lost 4 bases, V lost 1 base, and 6 bases had no gene match. The germline V gene encodes CDR1 LNHDA and CDR2 SQIVND (reference sequence). This CDR3 contains 15 residues. The DNA for the CDR3 is TGTGCCAGTAGTATAGGACAGGGTCGGGGAGAGACCCAGTACTTC. It encodes CASSIGQGRGETQYF.

The chain recombines TRBV25-1 with TRBJ1-4, with TRBD1 identical over 7 bases. The CDR3 contains 15 residues. Trimming took 2 bases from V and 0 from J; bases not matched to a gene: 0. Looked up from germline, CDR1 is MGHDK and CDR2 is SYGVNS. CDR3 DNA sequence: TGTGCCAGCAGTGAACAGGGGGCAACTAATGAAAAACTGTTTTTT. Translation gives CASSEQGATNEKLFF.

The gene calls are TRBV12-3 or TRBV12-4 and TRBJ1-1, with D hard to call. The CDR3 consists of 12 residues. Trimming took 6 bases from V and 7 from J, leaving 12 bases between them. The CDR3 nucleotides read TGTGCCAGCAGCCGGACTGTGGGTGAAGCTTTCTTT. Encoded protein: CASSRTVGEAFF.

This chain uses TRBV4-1 with TRBJ2-1; weak D call: TRBD1 (6 bases). Deletions cut 0 bases from V and 6 bases from J, with 15 bases between. The length of the CDR3 is 16 residues. CDR1 and CDR2 (germline): MGHRA, YSYEKL. CDR3 nucleotide sequence: TGCGCCAGCAGCCAAGAGTCCGGTGTCAGGGGCAATGAGCAGTTCTTC. This translates into CASSQESGVRGNEQFF.

V and J are TRBV19 and TRBJ1-5; D is perhaps TRBD1 (6 bases). V dropped 7 bases and J dropped 5 bases, with 15 bases sitting between them. The length of the CDR3 is 14 residues. Germline V gene sequence: CDR1 LNHDA, CDR2 SQIVND (reference sequence). CDR3 residues: CASTPSGTHQPQHF. CDR3 DNA: TGTGCCAGTACCCCGTCCGGGACACATCAGCCCCAGCATTTT. Combining the CDR3 with reference TRBV19 and TRBJ1-5 gives the whole variable domain DGGITQSPKYLFRKEGQNVTLSCEQNLNHDAMYWYRQDPGQGLRLIYYSQIVNDFQKGDIAEGYSVSREKKESFPLTVTSAQKNPTAFYLCASTPSGTHQPQHFGDGTRLSIL.

The genes are TRBV4-3 and TRBJ2-3; 13 bases line up with TRBD2. The J segment lost 2 bases and the V segment lost 1 base, leaving 3 bases of the junction unmatched. This CDR3 contains 17 residues. Germline V gene lookup returns CDR1 LGHNA and CDR2 YSLEER. For the CDR3, the DNA is TGCGCCAGCAGCCAAGCGGGACTAGCGGGGCTCACAGATACGCAGTATTTT. Translated: CASSQAGLAGLTDTQYF.

The chain carries TRBV7-2 and TRBJ1-2, with TRBD1 matching over 8 bases. The CDR3 contains 14 residues. The germline gives CDR1 SGHTA, CDR2 FQGNSA. J lost 8 bases, V lost 4 bases, and 9 bases had no gene match. CDR3 in amino acids: CASSSDRVESGYTF. The CDR3 region has the DNA TGTGCCAGCAGCTCGGACAGGGTGGAGAGCGGCTACACCTTC.

As regards this clone: At the DNA level, this CDR3 is encoded by other sequences in the same sample as well. The V and J genes are TRBV29-1 and TRBJ1-1; a weak D match, TRBD1 (5 bases). This CDR3 spans 13 amino acids. V lost 1 base to trimming and J lost 0 bases, with 6 bases between them. The germline gives CDR1 SQVTM, CDR2 ANQGSEA. Here the CDR3 reads CSVEGQMNTEAFF. Written as DNA, the CDR3 is TGCAGCGTTGAAGGACAGATGAACACTGAAGCTTTCTTT.